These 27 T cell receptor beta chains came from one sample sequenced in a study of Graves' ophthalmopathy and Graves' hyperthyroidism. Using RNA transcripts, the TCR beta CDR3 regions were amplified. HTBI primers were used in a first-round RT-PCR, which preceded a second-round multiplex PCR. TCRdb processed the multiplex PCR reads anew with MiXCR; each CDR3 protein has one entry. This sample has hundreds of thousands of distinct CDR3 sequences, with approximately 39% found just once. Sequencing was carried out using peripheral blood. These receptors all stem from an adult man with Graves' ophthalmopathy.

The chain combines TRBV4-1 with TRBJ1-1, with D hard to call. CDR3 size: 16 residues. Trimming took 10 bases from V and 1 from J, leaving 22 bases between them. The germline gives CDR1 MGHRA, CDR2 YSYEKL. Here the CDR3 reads CATQLEQGLRNTEAFF. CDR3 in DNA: TGCGCCACCCAGTTGGAGCAAGGACTGAGGAACACTGAAGCTTTCTTT.

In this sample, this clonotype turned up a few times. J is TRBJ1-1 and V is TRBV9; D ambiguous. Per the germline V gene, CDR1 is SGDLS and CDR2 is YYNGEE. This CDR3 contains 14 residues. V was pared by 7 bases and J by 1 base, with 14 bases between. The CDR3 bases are TGTGCCAGCTCACCAGCGACACAGAACACTGAAGCTTTCTTT. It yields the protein CASSPATQNTEAFF.

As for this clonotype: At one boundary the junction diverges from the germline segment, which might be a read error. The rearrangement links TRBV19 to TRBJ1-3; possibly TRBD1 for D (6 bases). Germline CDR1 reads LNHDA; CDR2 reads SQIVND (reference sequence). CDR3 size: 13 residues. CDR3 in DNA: TGTGCCAGCAGTCCGGACAGCCAGAACACCACATATTTT. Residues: CASSPDSQNTTYF.

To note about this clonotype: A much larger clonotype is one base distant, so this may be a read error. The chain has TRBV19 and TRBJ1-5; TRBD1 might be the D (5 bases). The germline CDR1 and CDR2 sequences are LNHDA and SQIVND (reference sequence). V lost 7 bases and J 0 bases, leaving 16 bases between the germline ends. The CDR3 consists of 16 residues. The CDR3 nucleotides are TGTGCCAGTACCGGGGCAGACTCTTATAGCAATCAGCCCCAGCATTTT. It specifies CASTGADSYSNQPQHF.

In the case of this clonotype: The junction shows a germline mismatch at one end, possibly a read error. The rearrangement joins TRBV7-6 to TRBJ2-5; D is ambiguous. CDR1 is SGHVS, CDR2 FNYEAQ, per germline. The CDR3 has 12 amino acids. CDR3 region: CTSSRTQETQYF. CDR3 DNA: TGTACCAGCAGCCGGACCCAAGAGACCCAGTACTTC. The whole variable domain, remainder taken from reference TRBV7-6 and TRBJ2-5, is GAGVSQSPRYKVTKRGQDVALRCDPISGHVSLYWYRQALGQGPEFLTYFNYEAQQDKSGLPNDRFSAERPEGSISTLTIQRTEQRDSAMYRCTSSRTQETQYFGPGTRLLVL.

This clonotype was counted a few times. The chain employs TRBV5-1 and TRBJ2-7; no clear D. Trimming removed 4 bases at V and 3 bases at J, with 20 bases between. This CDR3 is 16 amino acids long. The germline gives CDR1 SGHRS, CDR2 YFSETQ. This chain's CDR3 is CASSQFPAGDLYEQYF. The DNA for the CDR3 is TGCGCCAGCAGCCAATTTCCGGCCGGAGACCTCTACGAGCAGTACTTC.

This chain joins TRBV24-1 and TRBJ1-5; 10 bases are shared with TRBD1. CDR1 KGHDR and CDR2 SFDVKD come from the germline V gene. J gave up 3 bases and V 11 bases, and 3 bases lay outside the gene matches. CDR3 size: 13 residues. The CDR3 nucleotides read TGTGCCAGGACAGGGGGGATCAATCAGCCCCAGCATTTT. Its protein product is CARTGGINQPQHF.

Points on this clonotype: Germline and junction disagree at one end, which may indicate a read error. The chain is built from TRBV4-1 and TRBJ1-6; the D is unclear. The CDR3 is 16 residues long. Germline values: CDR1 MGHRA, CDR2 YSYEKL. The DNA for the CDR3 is TGTGCCAGCAGCCAAGATTTTGGAGGGAGGGATTCACCCCTCCACTTT. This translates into CASSQDFGGRDSPLHF.

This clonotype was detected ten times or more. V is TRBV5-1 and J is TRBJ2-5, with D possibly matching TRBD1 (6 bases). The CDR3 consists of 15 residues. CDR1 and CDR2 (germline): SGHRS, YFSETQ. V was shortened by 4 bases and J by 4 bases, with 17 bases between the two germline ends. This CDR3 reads CASSVGRGWRETQYF. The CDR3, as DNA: TGCGCCAGCAGCGTGGGAAGGGGGTGGCGAGAGACCCAGTACTTC.

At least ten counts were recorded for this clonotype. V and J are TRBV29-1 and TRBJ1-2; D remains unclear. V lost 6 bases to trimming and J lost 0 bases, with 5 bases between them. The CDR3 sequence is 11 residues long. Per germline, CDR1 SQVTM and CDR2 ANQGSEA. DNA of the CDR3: TGCAGCGTCACTACTAACTATGGCTACACCTTC. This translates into CSVTTNYGYTF.

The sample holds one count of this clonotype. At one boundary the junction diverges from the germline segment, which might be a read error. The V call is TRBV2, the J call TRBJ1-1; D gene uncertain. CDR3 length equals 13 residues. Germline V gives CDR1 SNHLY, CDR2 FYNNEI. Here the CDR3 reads CASGLTGNTDAFF. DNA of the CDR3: TGTGCCAGCGGCTTGACCGGGAACACTGATGCTTTCTTC.

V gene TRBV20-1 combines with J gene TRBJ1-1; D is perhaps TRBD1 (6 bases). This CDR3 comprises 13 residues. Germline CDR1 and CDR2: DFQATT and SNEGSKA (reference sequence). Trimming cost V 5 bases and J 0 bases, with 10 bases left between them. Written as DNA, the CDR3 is TGCAGTGCTCTGGGACAATTGAACACTGAAGCTTTCTTT. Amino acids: CSALGQLNTEAFF.

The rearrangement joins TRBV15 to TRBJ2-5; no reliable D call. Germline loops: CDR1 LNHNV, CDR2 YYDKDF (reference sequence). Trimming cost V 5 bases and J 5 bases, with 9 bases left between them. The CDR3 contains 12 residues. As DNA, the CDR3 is TGTGCCACCAGCTCCACCTTCGAGACCCAGTACTTC. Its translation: CATSSTFETQYF.

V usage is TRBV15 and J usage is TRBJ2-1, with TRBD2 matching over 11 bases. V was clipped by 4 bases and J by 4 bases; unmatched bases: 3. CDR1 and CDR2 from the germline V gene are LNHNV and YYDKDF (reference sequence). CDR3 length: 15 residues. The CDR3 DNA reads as TGTGCCACCAGCACACGACTAGCGGGGTACAATGAGCAGTTCTTC. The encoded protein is CATSTRLAGYNEQFF.

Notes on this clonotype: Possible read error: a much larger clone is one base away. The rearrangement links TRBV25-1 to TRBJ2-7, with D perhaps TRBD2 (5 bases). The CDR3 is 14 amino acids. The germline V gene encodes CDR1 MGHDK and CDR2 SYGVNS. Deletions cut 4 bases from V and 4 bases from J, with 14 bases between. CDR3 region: CASSADGEGYEQYF. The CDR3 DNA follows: TGTGCCAGCAGTGCCGATGGAGAGGGTTACGAGCAGTACTTC.

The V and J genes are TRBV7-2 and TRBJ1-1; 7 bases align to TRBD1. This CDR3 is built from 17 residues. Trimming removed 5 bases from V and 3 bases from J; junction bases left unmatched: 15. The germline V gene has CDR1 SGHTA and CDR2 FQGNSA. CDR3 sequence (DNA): TGTGCCAGCAGCACCCTGACAGGGCGGGCGGCGCACACTGAAGCTTTCTTT. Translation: CASSTLTGRAAHTEAFF.

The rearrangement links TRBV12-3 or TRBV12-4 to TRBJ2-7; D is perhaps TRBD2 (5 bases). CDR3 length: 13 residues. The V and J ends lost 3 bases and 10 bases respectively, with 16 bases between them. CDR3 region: CASSFSGTHEQYF. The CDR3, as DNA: TGTGCCAGCAGTTTTTCGGGAACCCATGAACAGTACTTC.

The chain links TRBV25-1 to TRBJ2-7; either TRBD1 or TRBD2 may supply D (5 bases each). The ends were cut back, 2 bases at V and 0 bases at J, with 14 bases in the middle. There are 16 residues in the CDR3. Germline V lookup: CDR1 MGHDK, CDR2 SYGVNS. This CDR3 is CASSEGTARNSYEQYF. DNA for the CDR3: TGTGCCAGCAGTGAAGGGACCGCCCGGAACTCCTACGAGCAGTACTTC.

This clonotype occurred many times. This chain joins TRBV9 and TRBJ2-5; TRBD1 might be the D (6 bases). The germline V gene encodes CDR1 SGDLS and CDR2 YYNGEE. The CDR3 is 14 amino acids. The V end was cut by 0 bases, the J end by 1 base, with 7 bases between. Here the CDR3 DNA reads TGTGCCAGCAGCGTAGGAGGGGGCCAAGAGACCCAGTACTTC. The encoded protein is CASSVGGGQETQYF.

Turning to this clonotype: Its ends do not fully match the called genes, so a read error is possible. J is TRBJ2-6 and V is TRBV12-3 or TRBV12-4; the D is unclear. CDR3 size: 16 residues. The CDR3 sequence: CASSSDLSSEANVLTF. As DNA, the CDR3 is TGTGCCAGCTCCTCGGACCTGAGCTCTGAGGCCAACGTCCTGACTTTC.

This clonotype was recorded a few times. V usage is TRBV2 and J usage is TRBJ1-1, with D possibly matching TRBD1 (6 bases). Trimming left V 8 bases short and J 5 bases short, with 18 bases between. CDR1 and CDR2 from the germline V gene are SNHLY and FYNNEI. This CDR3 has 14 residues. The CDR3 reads CASRPRGGRTEAFF. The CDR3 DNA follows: TGTGCCAGCCGGCCGCGGGGGGGGCGAACTGAAGCTTTCTTT.

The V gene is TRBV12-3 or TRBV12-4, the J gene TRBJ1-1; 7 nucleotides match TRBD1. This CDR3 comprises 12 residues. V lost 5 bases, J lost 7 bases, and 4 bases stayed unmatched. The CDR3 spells CASSIRQGEAFF. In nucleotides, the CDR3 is TGTGCCAGCAGTATCCGACAGGGTGAAGCTTTCTTT.

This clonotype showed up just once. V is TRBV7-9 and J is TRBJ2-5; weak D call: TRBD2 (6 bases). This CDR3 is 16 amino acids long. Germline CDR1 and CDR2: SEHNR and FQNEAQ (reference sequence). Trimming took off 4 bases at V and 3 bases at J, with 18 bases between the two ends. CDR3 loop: CASSSGANTGEETQYF. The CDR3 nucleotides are TGTGCCAGCAGCTCGGGAGCTAACACCGGGGAAGAGACCCAGTACTTC.

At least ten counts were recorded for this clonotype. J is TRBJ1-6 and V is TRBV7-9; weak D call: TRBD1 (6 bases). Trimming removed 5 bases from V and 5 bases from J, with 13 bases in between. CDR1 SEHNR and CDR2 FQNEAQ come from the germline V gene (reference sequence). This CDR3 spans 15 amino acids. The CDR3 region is CASSQTDRDNSPLHF. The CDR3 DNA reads TGTGCCAGCAGCCAAACGGACAGAGATAATTCACCCCTCCACTTT.

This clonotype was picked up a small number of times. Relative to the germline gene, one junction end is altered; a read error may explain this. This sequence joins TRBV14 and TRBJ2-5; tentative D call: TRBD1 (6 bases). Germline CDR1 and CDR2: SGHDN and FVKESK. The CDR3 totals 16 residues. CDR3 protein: CASSQGAQGFQGTQYF. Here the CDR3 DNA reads TGTGCCAGCAGCCAAGGGGCACAGGGTTTCCAAGGGACCCAGTACTTC.

CDR3 sequence reads: CASSIGGSSGNTIYF. The CDR3 DNA sequence: TGTGCCAGTAGTATAGGGGGCAGCTCTGGAAACACCATATATTTT. This sequence joins TRBV19 and TRBJ1-3; TRBD1 might be the D (5 bases). The CDR3 contains 15 residues. The germline gives CDR1 LNHDA, CDR2 SQIVND (reference sequence). V was clipped by 1 base and J by 0 bases, with 7 bases between them.

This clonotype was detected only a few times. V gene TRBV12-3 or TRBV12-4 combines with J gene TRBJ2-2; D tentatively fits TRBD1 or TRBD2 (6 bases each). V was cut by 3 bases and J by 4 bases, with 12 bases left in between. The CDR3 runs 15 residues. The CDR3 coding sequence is TGTGCCAGCAGTTTTTTGGAGGGGGGCACCGGGGAGCTGTTTTTT. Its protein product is CASSFLEGGTGELFF.